The 2 T cell receptor beta chains given below trace back to one sample, sequenced in a study of T cells in localized non-small cell lung cancer. Libraries were prepared by immunoSEQ multiplex PCR; TCRdb keeps only in-frame clonotypes and omits some of them. Counted here are about 510 clones, 15% to 18% occurring once; the ten biggest clones make up 25% to 35%. The sequences come from lung tumor tissue, collected before any cancer treatment. The receptors shown here come from a man aged 35-69 years with stage III squamous cell lung carcinoma.

This clone has only a few counts. The rearrangement uses TRBV6-8 and TRBJ1-4, with D unresolved. The V gene lost 7 bases and the J gene lost 8 bases, with 11 bases spanning the gap. Germline V lookup: CDR1 MNHGY, CDR2 SAAAGT. The CDR3 is 12 amino acids. CDR3 amino acids: CASKRTGEKLFF. CDR3 DNA: TGTGCCAGCAAAAGAACCGGGGAAAAACTGTTTTTT.

This clone was counted a few times. V usage is TRBV6-8 and J usage is TRBJ1-2; D remains ambiguous. Trimming left V 5 bases short and J 2 bases short, with 9 bases between. This CDR3 has 13 amino acids. Germline CDR1 reads MNHGY; CDR2 reads SAAAGT. CDR3 in amino acids: CASSGDKNYGYTF. In DNA form, the CDR3 reads TGTGCCAGCAGTGGAGACAAGAACTATGGCTACACCTTC.